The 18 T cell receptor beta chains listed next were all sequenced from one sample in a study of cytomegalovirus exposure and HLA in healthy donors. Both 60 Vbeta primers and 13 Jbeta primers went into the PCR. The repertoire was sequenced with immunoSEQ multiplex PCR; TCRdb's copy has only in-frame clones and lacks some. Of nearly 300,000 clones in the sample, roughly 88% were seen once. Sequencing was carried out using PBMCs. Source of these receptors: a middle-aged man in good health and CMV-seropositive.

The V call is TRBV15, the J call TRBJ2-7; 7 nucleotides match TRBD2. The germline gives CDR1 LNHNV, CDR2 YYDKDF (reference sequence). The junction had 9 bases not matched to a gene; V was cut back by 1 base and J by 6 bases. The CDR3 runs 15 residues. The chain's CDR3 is CATSRGFRGSSEQYF. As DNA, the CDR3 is TGTGCCACCAGCAGAGGGTTTCGCGGGAGCTCCGAGCAGTACTTC.

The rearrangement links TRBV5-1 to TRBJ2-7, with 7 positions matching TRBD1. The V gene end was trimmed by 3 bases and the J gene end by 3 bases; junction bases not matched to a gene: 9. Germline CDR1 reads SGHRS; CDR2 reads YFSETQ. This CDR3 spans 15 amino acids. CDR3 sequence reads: CASSSGRDSSYEQYF. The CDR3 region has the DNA TGCGCCAGCAGCTCGGGCCGGGACAGCAGCTACGAGCAGTACTTC.

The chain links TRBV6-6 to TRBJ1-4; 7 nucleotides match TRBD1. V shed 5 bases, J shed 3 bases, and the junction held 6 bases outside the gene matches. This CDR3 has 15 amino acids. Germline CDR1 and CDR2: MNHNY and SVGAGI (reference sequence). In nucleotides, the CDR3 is TGTGCCAGCAGTACGGACAGGAGACCTAATGAAAAACTGTTTTTT. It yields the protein CASSTDRRPNEKLFF.

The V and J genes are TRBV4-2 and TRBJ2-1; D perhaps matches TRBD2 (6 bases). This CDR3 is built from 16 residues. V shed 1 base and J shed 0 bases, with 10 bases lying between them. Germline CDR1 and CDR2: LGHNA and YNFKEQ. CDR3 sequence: CASSQARRGSYNEQFF. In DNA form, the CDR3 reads TGTGCCAGCAGCCAAGCTCGGAGGGGCTCCTACAATGAGCAGTTCTTC.

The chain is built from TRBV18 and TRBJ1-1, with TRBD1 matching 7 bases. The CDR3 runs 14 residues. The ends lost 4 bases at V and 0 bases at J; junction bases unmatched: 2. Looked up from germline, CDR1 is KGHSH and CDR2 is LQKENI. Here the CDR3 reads CASSLDRLNTEAFF. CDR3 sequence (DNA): TGTGCCAGCTCACTGGACAGGTTGAACACTGAAGCTTTCTTT.

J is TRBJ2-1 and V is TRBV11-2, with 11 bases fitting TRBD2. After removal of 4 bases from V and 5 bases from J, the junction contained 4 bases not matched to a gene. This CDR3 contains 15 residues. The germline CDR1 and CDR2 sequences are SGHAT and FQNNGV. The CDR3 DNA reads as TGTGCCAGCAGCTCCCTGGGACTAGCGGACAATGAGCAGTTCTTC. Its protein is CASSSLGLADNEQFF. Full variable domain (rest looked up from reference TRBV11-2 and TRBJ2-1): EAGVAQSPRYKIIEKRQSVAFWCNPISGHATLYWYQQILGQGPKLLIQFQNNGVVDDSQLPKDRFSAERLKGVDSTLKIQPAKLEDSAVYLCASSSLGLADNEQFFGPGTRLTVL.

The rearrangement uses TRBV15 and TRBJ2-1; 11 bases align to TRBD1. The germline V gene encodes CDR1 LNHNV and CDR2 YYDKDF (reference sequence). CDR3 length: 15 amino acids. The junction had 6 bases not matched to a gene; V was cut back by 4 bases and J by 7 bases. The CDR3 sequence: CATSKGQGVRNEQFF. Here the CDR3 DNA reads TGTGCCACCAGCAAGGGACAGGGGGTTAGAAATGAGCAGTTCTTC.

For the CDR3, the DNA is TGTGCCAGCAGCGGGGGGGAATATGGCTACACCTTC. Translation: CASSGGEYGYTF. V usage is TRBV5-4 and J usage is TRBJ1-2; weak D call: TRBD1 (5 bases). In germline, CDR1 is SGHNT, CDR2 YYREEE (reference sequence). Between the trimmed V and J ends, which lost 4 bases and 5 bases, there was a span of 9 bases. This CDR3 is 12 amino acids long.

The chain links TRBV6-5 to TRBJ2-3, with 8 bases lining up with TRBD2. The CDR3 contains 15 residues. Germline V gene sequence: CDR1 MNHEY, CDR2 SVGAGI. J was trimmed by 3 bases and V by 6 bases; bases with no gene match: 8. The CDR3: CASRTLAGRTDTQYF. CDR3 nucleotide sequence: TGTGCCAGCAGGACGTTAGCGGGGAGAACAGATACGCAGTATTTT.

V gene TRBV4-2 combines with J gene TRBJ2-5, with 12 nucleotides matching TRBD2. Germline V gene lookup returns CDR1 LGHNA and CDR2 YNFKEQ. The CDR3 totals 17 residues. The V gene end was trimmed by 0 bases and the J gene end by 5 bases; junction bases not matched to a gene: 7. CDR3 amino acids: CASSQDLLAGGRETQYF. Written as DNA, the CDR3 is TGTGCCAGCAGCCAAGATCTACTAGCGGGAGGCCGGGAGACCCAGTACTTC.

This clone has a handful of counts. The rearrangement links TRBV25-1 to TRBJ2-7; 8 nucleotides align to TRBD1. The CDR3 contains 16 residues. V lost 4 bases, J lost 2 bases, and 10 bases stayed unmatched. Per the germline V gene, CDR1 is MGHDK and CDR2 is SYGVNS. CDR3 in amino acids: CASSAPGTGNTYEQYF. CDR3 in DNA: TGTGCCAGCAGTGCCCCCGGGACAGGCAACACCTACGAGCAGTACTTC.

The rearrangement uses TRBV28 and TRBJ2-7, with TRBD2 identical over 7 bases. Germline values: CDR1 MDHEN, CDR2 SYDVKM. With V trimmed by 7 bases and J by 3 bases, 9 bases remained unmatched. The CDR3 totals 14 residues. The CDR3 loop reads CASIGSAGNYEQYF. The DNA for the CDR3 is TGTGCCAGCATTGGCTCAGCGGGGAACTACGAGCAGTACTTC. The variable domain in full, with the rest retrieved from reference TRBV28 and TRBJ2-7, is DVKVTQSSRYLVKRTGEKVFLECVQDMDHENMFWYRQDPGLGLRLIYFSYDVKMKEKGDIPEGYSVSREKKERFSLILESASTNQTSMYLCASIGSAGNYEQYFGPGTRLTVT.

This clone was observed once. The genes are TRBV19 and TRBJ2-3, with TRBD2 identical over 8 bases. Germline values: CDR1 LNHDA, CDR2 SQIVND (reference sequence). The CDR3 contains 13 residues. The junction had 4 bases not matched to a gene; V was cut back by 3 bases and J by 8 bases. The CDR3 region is CASSMELAATQYF. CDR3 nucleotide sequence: TGTGCCAGTAGTATGGAACTAGCGGCTACGCAGTATTTT.

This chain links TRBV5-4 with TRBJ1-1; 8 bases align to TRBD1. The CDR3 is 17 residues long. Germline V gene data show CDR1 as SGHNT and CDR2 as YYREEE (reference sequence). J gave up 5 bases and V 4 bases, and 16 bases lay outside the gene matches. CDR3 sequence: CASSPGTGRFDRTEAFF. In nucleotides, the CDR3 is TGTGCCAGCAGCCCTGGGACAGGTCGTTTTGATAGGACTGAAGCTTTCTTT. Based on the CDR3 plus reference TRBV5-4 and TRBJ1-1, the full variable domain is ETGVTQSPTHLIKTRGQQVTLRCSSQSGHNTVSWYQQALGQGPQFIFQYYREEENGRGNFPPRFSGLQFPNYSSELNVNALELDDSALYLCASSPGTGRFDRTEAFFGQGTRLTVV.

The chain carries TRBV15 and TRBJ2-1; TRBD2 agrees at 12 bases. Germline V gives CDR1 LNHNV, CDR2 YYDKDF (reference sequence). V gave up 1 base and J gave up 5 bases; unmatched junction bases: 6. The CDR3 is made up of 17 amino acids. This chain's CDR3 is CATSRGVGLAGNNEQFF. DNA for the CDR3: TGTGCCACCAGCAGAGGCGTTGGACTAGCGGGAAACAATGAGCAGTTCTTC. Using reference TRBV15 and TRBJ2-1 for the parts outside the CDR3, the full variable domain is DAMVIQNPRYQVTQFGKPVTLSCSQTLNHNVMYWYQQKSSQAPKLLFHYYDKDFNNEADTPDNFQSRRPNTSFCFLDIRSPGLGDTAMYLCATSRGVGLAGNNEQFFGPGTRLTVL.

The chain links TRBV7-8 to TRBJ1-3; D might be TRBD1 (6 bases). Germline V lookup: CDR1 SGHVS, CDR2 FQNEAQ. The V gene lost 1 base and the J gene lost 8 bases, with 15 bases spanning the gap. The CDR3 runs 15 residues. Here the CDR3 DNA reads TGTGCCAGCAGCTTAGTGGGGGGGGCGAGGGACACCATATATTTT. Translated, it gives CASSLVGGARDTIYF.

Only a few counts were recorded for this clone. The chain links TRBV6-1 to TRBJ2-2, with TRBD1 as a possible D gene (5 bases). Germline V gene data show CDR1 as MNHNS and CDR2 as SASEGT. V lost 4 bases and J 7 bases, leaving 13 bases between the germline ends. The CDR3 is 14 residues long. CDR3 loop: CASSGQLRSGELFF. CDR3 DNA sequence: TGTGCCAGCAGTGGACAGTTAAGGAGCGGGGAGCTGTTTTTT.

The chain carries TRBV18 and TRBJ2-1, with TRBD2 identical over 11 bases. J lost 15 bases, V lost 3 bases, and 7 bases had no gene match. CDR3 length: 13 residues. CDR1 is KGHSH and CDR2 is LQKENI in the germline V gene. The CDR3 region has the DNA TGTGCCAGCTCACCGGGACTAGCGGACGACGCGTTCTTC. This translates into CASSPGLADDAFF.